This T cell receptor (beta chain) was found in a study of T-cell memory formation after mild COVID-19. General observations from the study: Contracting CD4+ clones lay largely in CM and EM, with CD8+ ones residing in EMRA. Pre-infection memory already had some responding clones, implying cross-reactive memory joined. Researchers could not confirm that second-wave clones peaking on day 37 targeted SARS-CoV-2.

CDR1 is LGHDT and CDR2 is YNNKEL in the germline V gene (reference sequence). The CDR3 has 17 amino acids. V was pared by 4 bases and J by 0 bases, with 17 bases between. For this clonotype: What it recognizes is unknown.

TCRdb reanalysed the 5' RACE reads using MiXCR and keeps one entry per CDR3 protein. The repertoire holds under 200,000 distinct CDR3 sequences, with around 10% as singletons. Sequenced sample: PBMCs or a T cell subset sorted from them (not recorded which). The chain joins TRBV3-1 to TRBJ2-3; D perhaps matches TRBD2 (6 bases). This clonotype was sampled from a young man who had mild COVID-19 (a few samples of this study predate the infection). Cell type and time point are not known. The CDR3 DNA follows: TGTGCCAGCAGCCGGAGGGTGAGCGTAGCTAGCACAGATACGCAGTATTTT. As protein: CASSRRVSVASTDTQYF.